This passage covers 26 T cell receptor beta chains from one sample sequenced in a study of T-cell memory formation after mild COVID-19. TCRdb re-called the 5' RACE reads through MiXCR, storing one row per CDR3 protein. The sample contains a few hundred thousand distinct CDR3 sequences, around 27% of which appear only once. The material sequenced was PBMCs or a T cell subset sorted from them (not recorded which). These receptors were taken from an adult woman who had mild COVID-19 (a few samples of this study predate the infection). Cell type and time point are not known.

CDR3: CASSRSDSNYGYTF. The CDR3 DNA reads TGTGCCAGCAGCCGATCCGATTCTAACTATGGCTACACCTTC. This chain links TRBV7-9 with TRBJ1-2; D gene ambiguous. Germline CDR1 reads SEHNR; CDR2 reads FQNEAQ (reference sequence). V was shortened by 5 bases and J by 0 bases, with 10 bases between the two germline ends. The CDR3 sequence is 14 residues long.

V and J are TRBV12-3 or TRBV12-4 and TRBJ2-1; possible D gene TRBD1, 6 bases. V was trimmed by 4 bases and J by 0 bases, leaving 13 bases between them. The CDR3 runs 16 residues. CDR3 sequence reads: CASSYRVSGSYNEQFF. The CDR3 DNA reads TGTGCCAGCAGTTACAGGGTTTCGGGCTCCTACAATGAGCAGTTCTTC.

CDR3 loop: CASSSGVFTGEQYF. CDR3 nucleotides: TGTGCCAGCAGCTCCGGAGTTTTTACGGGCGAGCAGTACTTC. This rearrangement joins TRBV5-8 to TRBJ2-7; no clear D. Per the germline V gene, CDR1 is SGHTS and CDR2 is YDEGEE. The CDR3 sequence is 14 residues long. V lost 3 bases and J 6 bases, leaving 16 bases between the germline ends.

This chain connects TRBV11-3 to TRBJ1-1, with a possible D match to TRBD1 (5 bases). Germline-derived CDR1 and CDR2 are SGHNT and YENEEA. Trimming left V 6 bases short and J 0 bases short, with 14 bases between. CDR3 length equals 15 residues. CDR3 protein: CASSGKSGLNTEAFF. The CDR3 region has the DNA TGTGCCAGCAGTGGAAAGTCGGGACTGAACACTGAAGCTTTCTTT. The variable domain in full, with the rest retrieved from reference TRBV11-3 and TRBJ1-1, is EAGVVQSPRYKIIEKKQPVAFWCNPISGHNTLYWYLQNLGQGPELLIRYENEEAVDDSQLPKDRFSAERLKGVDSTLKIQPAELGDSAVYLCASSGKSGLNTEAFFGQGTRLTVV.

The chain couples TRBV6-5 to TRBJ1-1; D call uncertain. V was clipped by 10 bases and J by 3 bases, with 21 bases between them. From germline, CDR1 is MNHEY and CDR2 SVGAGI. There are 15 residues in the CDR3. Here the CDR3 DNA reads TGTGCCACCTCCCCCCACGGCGCGGTTGACACTGAAGCTTTCTTT. Amino acid sequence: CATSPHGAVDTEAFF.

The J gene is TRBJ2-3, the V gene TRBV7-2; TRBD2 matches 9 bases. Germline CDR1 is SGHTA and CDR2 is FQGNSA. Trimming cost V 5 bases and J 0 bases; bases outside gene matches: 6. The CDR3 is made up of 16 amino acids. The CDR3 DNA reads TGTGCCAGCAGCCAGACTAGCGGCACTAGCACAGATACGCAGTATTTT. Encoded protein: CASSQTSGTSTDTQYF. The whole variable domain, remainder taken from reference TRBV7-2 and TRBJ2-3, is GAGVSQSPSNKVTEKGKDVELRCDPISGHTALYWYRQSLGQGLEFLIYFQGNSAPDKSGLPSDRFSAERTGGSVSTLTIQRTQQEDSAVYLCASSQTSGTSTDTQYFGPGTRLTVL.

The rearrangement uses TRBV5-1 and TRBJ1-2; D uncertain. V lost 4 bases and J 7 bases, leaving 14 bases between the germline ends. The CDR3 runs to 13 residues. CDR1 and CDR2 from the germline V gene are SGHRS and YFSETQ. CDR3 loop: CASSPEGAGGYTF. The CDR3 region has the DNA TGCGCCAGCAGCCCGGAGGGAGCCGGTGGCTACACCTTC.

Only a few counts were recorded for this clonotype. The chain links TRBV2 to TRBJ2-3; 7 nucleotides line up with TRBD1. Losses at the gene ends were 5 bases for V and 5 bases for J; bases not matched to a gene: 7. This CDR3 has 14 residues. CDR1 is SNHLY, CDR2 FYNNEI, per germline. The DNA for the CDR3 is TGTGCCAGCAGTCCCACAGGGGCTGGAGATACGCAGTATTTT. Translated: CASSPTGAGDTQYF.

This clonotype was counted many times. The rearrangement links TRBV5-6 to TRBJ2-7; D remains ambiguous. V lost 4 bases, J lost 2 bases, and 7 bases lay in between. The germline CDR1 and CDR2 sequences are SGHDT and YYEEEE. The CDR3 has 12 residues. The CDR3 sequence is CASSQVTYEQYF. The DNA for the CDR3 is TGTGCCAGCAGCCAAGTTACCTACGAGCAGTACTTC.

This rearrangement joins TRBV7-2 to TRBJ2-3, with 13 positions matching TRBD2. This CDR3 is built from 17 residues. Germline V gene sequence: CDR1 SGHTA, CDR2 FQGNSA. Trimming at V came to 6 bases and at J to 4 bases, leaving 10 bases not matched to a gene. CDR3 protein: CASRPAGLAGAPDTQYF. In nucleotides, the CDR3 is TGTGCCAGCAGACCAGCAGGACTAGCGGGAGCCCCAGATACGCAGTATTTT.

This clonotype has at least ten counts. The genes are TRBV7-3 and TRBJ2-2; TRBD2 aligns across 8 bases. The CDR3 contains 17 residues. Germline CDR1 is SGHTA and CDR2 is FQGTGA. Losses at the gene ends were 5 bases for V and 7 bases for J; bases not matched to a gene: 15. DNA of the CDR3: TGTGCCAGCAGCGTCCTAGCGGGTTCCGAACACGGCGGGGAGCTGTTTTTT. Translating it yields CASSVLAGSEHGGELFF.

In its sample, this clonotype was seen a few times. The rearrangement joins TRBV25-1 to TRBJ2-5; a possible D gene is TRBD1 (5 bases). Trimming took off 2 bases at V and 2 bases at J, with 6 bases between the two ends. The germline CDR1 and CDR2 sequences are MGHDK and SYGVNS. The CDR3 has 13 residues. The CDR3 DNA reads TGTGCCAGCAGTGAAGACAGACAAGAGACCCAGTACTTC. It codes for CASSEDRQETQYF. Drawing the rest from reference TRBV25-1 and TRBJ2-5, the complete variable domain is EADIYQTPRYLVIGTGKKITLECSQTMGHDKMYWYQQDPGMELHLIHYSYGVNSTEKGDLSSESTVSRIRTEHFPLTLESARPSHTSQYLCASSEDRQETQYFGPGTRLLVL.

This chain uses TRBV12-3 or TRBV12-4 with TRBJ2-7, with D uncertain. The CDR3 totals 13 residues. The V end lost 2 bases, the J end lost 6 bases, and 11 bases lay between the germline ends. The CDR3 is CASSLLLSREQYF. CDR3 nucleotide sequence: TGTGCCAGCAGTTTACTACTCAGCCGCGAGCAGTACTTC.

The table lists this clonotype with a few counts. CDR3: CASSQGSGTQKVQPQHF. In DNA, the CDR3 is TGCGCCAGCAGCCAAGGCTCCGGGACACAGAAGGTTCAGCCCCAGCATTTT. The chain combines TRBV4-1 with TRBJ1-5; possible D gene TRBD1, 6 bases. CDR1 is MGHRA, CDR2 YSYEKL, per germline. The CDR3 runs 17 residues. Deletions cut 1 base from V and 6 bases from J, with 19 bases between.

This chain connects TRBV29-1 to TRBJ2-3; D not certain. CDR1 is SQVTM, CDR2 ANQGSEA, per germline. The CDR3 has 12 amino acids. The V end was cut by 5 bases, the J end by 2 bases, with 8 bases between. The CDR3 coding sequence is TGCAGCGTTCGGGCGTCCACAGATACGCAGTATTTT. It encodes CSVRASTDTQYF.

The chain employs TRBV6-5 and TRBJ2-1; TRBD1 agrees at 9 bases. CDR1 and CDR2 from the germline V gene are MNHEY and SVGAGI. The CDR3 runs to 13 residues. Losses at the gene ends were 2 bases for V and 7 bases for J; bases not matched to a gene: 0. CDR3 bases: TGTGCCAGCAGTTACGACAGGGGGAATGAGCAGTTCTTC. Protein: CASSYDRGNEQFF.

There are a few counts of this clonotype. This chain joins TRBV18 and TRBJ1-1; the match to TRBD1 covers 10 bases. The V segment lost 2 bases and the J segment 11 bases; nucleotides outside the gene matches: 11. The CDR3 contains 15 residues. Germline CDR1 and CDR2: KGHSH and LQKENI. CDR3 residues: CASSPSGTGALGAFF. Written as DNA, the CDR3 is TGTGCCAGCTCACCATCCGGGACAGGGGCCCTTGGGGCTTTCTTT. Full variable domain (missing parts from reference TRBV18 and TRBJ1-1): NAGVMQNPRHLVRRRGQEARLRCSPMKGHSHVYWYRQLPEEGLKFMVYLQKENIIDESGMPKERFSAEFPKEGPSILRIQQVVRGDSAAYFCASSPSGTGALGAFFGQGTRLTVV.

V usage is TRBV11-2 and J usage is TRBJ2-2; unclear D gene. Germline assignment: CDR1 SGHAT and CDR2 FQNNGV. Trimming shortened V by 8 bases and J by 8 bases, and 9 bases separated the two germline ends. This CDR3 is 11 amino acids long. The CDR3 DNA follows: TGTGCCAGCTTTCTCGGGGGGGAGCTGTTTTTT. This gives the protein CASFLGGELFF.

This clonotype occurred a few times. The chain carries TRBV6-5 and TRBJ2-1; D is possibly TRBD1 (5 bases). Germline V gene data show CDR1 as MNHEY and CDR2 as SVGAGI. The CDR3 totals 16 residues. Trimming left V 0 bases short and J 3 bases short, with 12 bases between. CDR3 sequence: CASSYSVTEFYNEQFF. In DNA form, the CDR3 reads TGTGCCAGCAGTTACTCAGTGACAGAATTCTACAATGAGCAGTTCTTC.

J is TRBJ2-7 and V is TRBV20-1; 9 bases fit TRBD1. Germline V gene lookup returns CDR1 DFQATT and CDR2 SNEGSKA (reference sequence). This CDR3 has 18 amino acids. V trimming: 7 bases; J trimming: 2 bases; junction bases outside the gene matches: 21. Written as DNA, the CDR3 is TGCAGTGTCGGAAGAAGGGGGACAGGGCCGCTAAGTCCCTACGAGCAGTACTTC. Translated: CSVGRRGTGPLSPYEQYF.

The chain couples TRBV24-1 to TRBJ2-3; tentative D call: TRBD1 (6 bases). CDR1 and CDR2 (germline): KGHDR, SFDVKD. This CDR3 region has 16 residues. Trimming stripped 4 bases from V and 8 bases from J, with 21 bases between. The CDR3 bases are TGTGCCACCAGTGACCCGGCGACAGGAGGAACTGCTACGCAGTATTTT. Protein product: CATSDPATGGTATQYF.

This clonotype was observed a handful of times. The chain has TRBV20-1 and TRBJ2-7; TRBD1 matches 8 bases. The length of the CDR3 is 14 residues. The ends lost 6 bases at V and 0 bases at J; junction bases unmatched: 7. Germline V lookup: CDR1 DFQATT, CDR2 SNEGSKA (reference sequence). The CDR3 here is CSAPGGTTSYEQYF. The CDR3 bases are TGCAGTGCCCCAGGGGGCACTACCTCCTACGAGCAGTACTTC.

This clonotype has more than one count but fewer than ten. The J gene is TRBJ2-3, the V gene TRBV7-9, with D maybe TRBD1 (6 bases). Germline V gene lookup returns CDR1 SEHNR and CDR2 FQNEAQ (reference sequence). Trimming took off 2 bases at V and 3 bases at J, with 12 bases between the two ends. CDR3 length: 15 residues. The CDR3 protein is CASSLQGIRTDTQYF. As DNA, the CDR3 is TGTGCCAGCAGCTTACAGGGGATTAGGACAGATACGCAGTATTTT.

The chain is built from TRBV5-1 and TRBJ1-2; tentative D call: TRBD1 (6 bases). V lost 0 bases, J lost 4 bases, and 16 bases lay in between. Germline V gives CDR1 SGHRS, CDR2 YFSETQ. This CDR3 has 16 residues. CDR3 in DNA: TGCGCCAGCAGCTTGGGTCACCGGGACATCCTCTATGGCTACACCTTC. This codes for CASSLGHRDILYGYTF.

V usage is TRBV18 and J usage is TRBJ1-1; D gene unclear. The germline V gene encodes CDR1 KGHSH and CDR2 LQKENI. This CDR3 spans 13 amino acids. V was trimmed by 3 bases and J by 0 bases, leaving 5 bases between them. This chain's CDR3 is CASSPVMNTEAFF. The CDR3 DNA reads TGTGCCAGCTCACCTGTGATGAACACTGAAGCTTTCTTT.

The chain couples TRBV20-1 to TRBJ1-2; 8 nucleotides line up with TRBD1. The germline V gene encodes CDR1 DFQATT and CDR2 SNEGSKA (reference sequence). The CDR3 spans 13 residues. The V gene end was trimmed by 5 bases and the J gene end by 4 bases; junction bases not matched to a gene: 6. The CDR3 bases are TGCAGTGCTGACAGGGGTTCGGTCTATGGCTACACCTTC. Residues: CSADRGSVYGYTF.